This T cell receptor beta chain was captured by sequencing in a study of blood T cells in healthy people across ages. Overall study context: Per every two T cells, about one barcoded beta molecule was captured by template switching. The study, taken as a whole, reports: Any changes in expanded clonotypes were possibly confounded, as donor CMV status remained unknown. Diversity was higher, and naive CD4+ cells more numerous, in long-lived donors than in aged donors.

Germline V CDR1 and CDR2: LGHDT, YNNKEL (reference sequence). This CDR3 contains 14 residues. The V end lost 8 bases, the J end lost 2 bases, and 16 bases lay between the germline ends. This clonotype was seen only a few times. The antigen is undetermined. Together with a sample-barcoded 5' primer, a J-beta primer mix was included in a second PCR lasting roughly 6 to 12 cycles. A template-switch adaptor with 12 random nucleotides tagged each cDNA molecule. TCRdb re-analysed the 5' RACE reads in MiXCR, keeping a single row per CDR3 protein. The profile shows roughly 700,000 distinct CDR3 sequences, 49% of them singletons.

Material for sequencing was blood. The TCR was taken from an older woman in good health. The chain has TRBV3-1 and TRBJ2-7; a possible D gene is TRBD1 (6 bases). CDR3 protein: CASRGGQNPYEQYF. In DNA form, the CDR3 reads TGTGCCAGCCGCGGAGGACAGAATCCCTACGAGCAGTACTTC.